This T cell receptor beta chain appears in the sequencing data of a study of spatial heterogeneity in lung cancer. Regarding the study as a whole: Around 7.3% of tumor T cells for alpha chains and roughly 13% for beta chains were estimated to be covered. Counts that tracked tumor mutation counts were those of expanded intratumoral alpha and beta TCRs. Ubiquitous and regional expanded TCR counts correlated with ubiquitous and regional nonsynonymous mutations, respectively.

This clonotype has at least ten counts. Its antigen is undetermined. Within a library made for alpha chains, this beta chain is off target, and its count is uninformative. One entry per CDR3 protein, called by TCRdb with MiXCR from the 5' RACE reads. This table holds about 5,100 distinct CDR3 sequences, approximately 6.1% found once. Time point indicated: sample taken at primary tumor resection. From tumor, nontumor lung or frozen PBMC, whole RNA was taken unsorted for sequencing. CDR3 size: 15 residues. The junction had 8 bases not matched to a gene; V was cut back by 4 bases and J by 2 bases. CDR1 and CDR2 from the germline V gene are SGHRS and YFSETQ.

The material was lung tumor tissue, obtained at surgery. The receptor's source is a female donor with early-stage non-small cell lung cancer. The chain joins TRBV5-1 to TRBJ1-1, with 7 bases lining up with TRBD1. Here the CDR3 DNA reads TGCGCCAGCAGCGTAGACAGGGAGGCCAACACTGAAGCTTTCTTT. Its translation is CASSVDREANTEAFF. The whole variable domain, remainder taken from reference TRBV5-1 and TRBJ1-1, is KAGVTQTPRYLIKTRGQQVTLSCSPISGHRSVSWYQQTPGQGLQFLFEYFSETQRNKGNFPGRFSGRQFSNSRSEMNVSTLELGDSALYLCASSVDREANTEAFFGQGTRLTVV.